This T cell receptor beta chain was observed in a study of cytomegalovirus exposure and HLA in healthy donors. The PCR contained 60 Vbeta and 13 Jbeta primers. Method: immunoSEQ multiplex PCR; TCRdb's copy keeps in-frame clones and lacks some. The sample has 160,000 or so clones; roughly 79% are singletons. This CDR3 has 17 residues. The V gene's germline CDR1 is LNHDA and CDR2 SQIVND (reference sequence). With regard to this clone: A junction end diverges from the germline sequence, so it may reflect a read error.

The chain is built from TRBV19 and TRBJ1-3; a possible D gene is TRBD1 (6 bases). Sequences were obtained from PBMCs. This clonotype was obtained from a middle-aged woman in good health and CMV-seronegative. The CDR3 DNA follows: TGCGCCAGTAGTATCCCTTACCTGGACAGCAGTGGAAACACCATATATTTT. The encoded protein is CASSIPYLDSSGNTIYF.